What follows are 25 T cell receptor beta chains derived from one specimen sequenced in a study of blood T cell repertoires in COVID-19. Profiled with immunoSEQ multiplex PCR; TCRdb holds only in-frame clones, not every one. The data show 250,000 to 300,000 clones, 86% seen once. What was sequenced was peripheral blood. Receptors were obtained from a woman in her twenties or thirties with active or convalescent COVID-19.

This clone was recorded once. V and J are TRBV18 and TRBJ2-1; maybe TRBD2 (5 bases). CDR1 KGHSH and CDR2 LQKENI come from the germline V gene. The CDR3 spans 15 residues. V lost 6 bases to trimming and J lost 8 bases, with 20 bases between them. CDR3 region: CASSPLGAEDHEQFF. The CDR3 nucleotides are TGTGCCAGCTCGCCTCTGGGCGCGGAGGATCATGAGCAGTTCTTC.

The rearrangement joins TRBV6-5 to TRBJ2-7; a weak D match, TRBD1 (7 bases). V lost 5 bases to trimming and J lost 1 base, with 15 bases between them. The germline V gene has CDR1 MNHEY and CDR2 SVGAGI. This CDR3 is built from 15 residues. The CDR3 sequence is CASSIRGTASYEQYF. The CDR3 nucleotides read TGTGCCAGCAGTATACGCGGGACAGCTTCCTACGAGCAGTACTTC.

The chain carries TRBV11-2 and TRBJ2-2, with 9 bases fitting TRBD2. V trimming: 5 bases; J trimming: 6 bases; junction bases outside the gene matches: 13. CDR3 size: 17 residues. From germline, CDR1 is SGHAT and CDR2 FQNNGV. The CDR3 DNA follows: TGTGCCAGCAGCCGAGACCTGGGACTAGCCTTAGCCGGGGAGCTGTTTTTT. Amino acids: CASSRDLGLALAGELFF.

This sequence joins TRBV19 and TRBJ1-4; D might be TRBD1 (5 bases). V lost 1 base and J lost 10, with 10 bases in between. There are 13 residues in the CDR3. Looked up from germline, CDR1 is LNHDA and CDR2 is SQIVND (reference sequence). The chain's CDR3 is CASSIALDRKLFF. The CDR3, as DNA: TGTGCCAGTAGTATAGCTCTTGACAGAAAACTGTTTTTT.

The genes are TRBV7-3 and TRBJ1-2, with D unclear. This CDR3 contains 13 residues. Trimming took off 7 bases at V and 3 bases at J, with 12 bases between the two ends. Germline loops: CDR1 SGHTA, CDR2 FQGTGA. CDR3 protein: CASTNNAHYGYTF. CDR3 bases: TGTGCCAGCACCAACAACGCCCACTATGGCTACACCTTC. Full variable domain (outside the CDR3, taken from reference TRBV7-3 and TRBJ1-2): GAGVSQTPSNKVTEKGKYVELRCDPISGHTALYWYRQSLGQGPEFLIYFQGTGAADDSGLPNDRFFAVRPEGSVSTLKIQRTERGDSAVYLCASTNNAHYGYTFGSGTRLTVV.

The rearrangement links TRBV19 to TRBJ2-3, with D possibly TRBD2 on 6 matching bases. Trimming left V 5 bases short and J 1 base short, with 10 bases between. The CDR3 contains 14 residues. Looked up from germline, CDR1 is LNHDA and CDR2 is SQIVND (reference sequence). The CDR3 reads CASSPRLGTDTQYF. Written as DNA, the CDR3 is TGTGCCAGTAGTCCTAGACTAGGCACAGATACGCAGTATTTT.

The J gene is TRBJ2-3, the V gene TRBV4-3, with 10 bases fitting TRBD1. CDR1 is LGHNA and CDR2 is YSLEER in the germline V gene. The ends lost 0 bases at V and 4 bases at J; junction bases unmatched: 7. There are 17 residues in the CDR3. The CDR3 sequence: CASSQDGQGEFPDTQYF. CDR3 DNA: TGCGCCAGCAGCCAAGATGGACAGGGGGAGTTCCCAGATACGCAGTATTTT.

This clone came up a few times. The rearrangement uses TRBV5-4 and TRBJ1-1; 8 bases fit TRBD1. The CDR3 runs to 15 residues. From germline, CDR1 is SGHNT and CDR2 YYREEE (reference sequence). The trim removed 5 bases at V and 2 bases at J, leaving 8 bases unmatched. Here the CDR3 DNA reads TGTGCCAGCAGTTCTCCGGGACAGGTAAACACTGAAGCTTTCTTT. Amino acid sequence: CASSSPGQVNTEAFF.

This CDR3 is CASAIAGGKNNEQFF. As DNA, the CDR3 is TGTGCCAGCGCGATAGCGGGGGGCAAAAACAATGAGCAGTTCTTC. This chain links TRBV6-4 with TRBJ2-1, with 10 bases that match TRBD2. V trimming: 8 bases; J trimming: 5 bases; junction bases outside the gene matches: 9. The CDR3 sequence is 15 residues long. Germline CDR1 reads MRHNA; CDR2 reads SNTAGT.

The rearrangement uses TRBV10-2 and TRBJ2-3; 9 positions agree with TRBD2. The CDR3 spans 16 residues. CDR1 and CDR2 from the germline V gene are WSHSY and SAAADI. The ends lost 2 bases at V and 2 bases at J; junction bases unmatched: 5. This CDR3 reads CASSEPSSGVTDTQYF. The CDR3 nucleotides read TGCGCCAGCAGTGAGCCCTCTAGCGGGGTCACAGATACGCAGTATTTT.

The J gene is TRBJ1-1, the V gene TRBV21-1; the table names TRBD1, a call not compared with the DNA. TRBV21-1 is a known pseudogene. CDR3 length: 16 amino acids. The CDR3 DNA follows: TGTGCCAGCAGCAAAGCGCTATGGACAGGGAACACTGAAGCTTTCTTT. Translated: CASSKALWTGNTEAFF.

The V call is TRBV27, the J call TRBJ2-7, with TRBD1 identical over 9 bases. CDR3 length: 15 residues. V trimming: 4 bases; J trimming: 2 bases; junction bases outside the gene matches: 6. CDR1 is MNHEY and CDR2 is SMNVEV in the germline V gene (reference sequence). The CDR3 bases are TGTGCCAGCAGTTGGGGACAGGGAGGAACCTACGAGCAGTACTTC. It yields the protein CASSWGQGGTYEQYF.

The chain has TRBV19 and TRBJ1-2, with D tentatively TRBD1 (5 bases). The V gene's germline CDR1 is LNHDA and CDR2 SQIVND (reference sequence). This CDR3 is 16 amino acids long. V was cut by 6 bases and J by 6 bases, with 23 bases left in between. In nucleotides, the CDR3 is TGTGCCAGTAGAAATAGGGGAGGGTTTTCGCCTGATGGCTACACCTTC. Translating gives CASRNRGGFSPDGYTF. The complete variable domain, with remaining parts taken from reference TRBV19 and TRBJ1-2, reads DGGITQSPKYLFRKEGQNVTLSCEQNLNHDAMYWYRQDPGQGLRLIYYSQIVNDFQKGDIAEGYSVSREKKESFPLTVTSAQKNPTAFYLCASRNRGGFSPDGYTFGSGTRLTVV.

The chain joins TRBV10-1 to TRBJ2-2; D might be TRBD1 (6 bases). V was pared by 4 bases and J by 2 bases, with 14 bases between. This CDR3 has 16 amino acids. Germline V lookup: CDR1 WNHNN, CDR2 SYGVQD (reference sequence). The DNA for the CDR3 is TGCGCCAGCAGTGGGACAGCGACTTCTAACACCGGGGAGCTGTTTTTT. Protein: CASSGTATSNTGELFF.

This clone was seen only a few times. The chain links TRBV27 to TRBJ1-5; TRBD1 might be the D (5 bases). CDR1 is MNHEY and CDR2 is SMNVEV in the germline V gene (reference sequence). This CDR3 has 14 amino acids. V lost 2 bases, J lost 7 bases, and 12 bases lay in between. In DNA, the CDR3 is TGTGCCAGCAGTTTAGGGGCACAGAACCAGCCCCAGCATTTT. It is translated as CASSLGAQNQPQHF.

The V gene is TRBV27, the J gene TRBJ1-4; 11 bases agree with TRBD1. CDR1 and CDR2 from the germline V gene are MNHEY and SMNVEV (reference sequence). The CDR3 totals 17 residues. The V gene end was trimmed by 5 bases and the J gene end by 6 bases; junction bases not matched to a gene: 11. CDR3 in amino acids: CASSPWTGGAEDEKLFF. CDR3 coding DNA: TGTGCCAGCAGTCCATGGACAGGGGGCGCGGAAGATGAAAAACTGTTTTTT.

This clone has a single count. The V call is TRBV5-5, the J call TRBJ1-2; D is perhaps TRBD1 (6 bases). Trimming cost V 2 bases and J 5 bases, with 16 bases left between them. There are 15 residues in the CDR3. The germline CDR1 and CDR2 sequences are SGHKS and YYEKEE (reference sequence). The CDR3 is CASSFPTTGIYGYTF. In DNA form, the CDR3 reads TGTGCCAGCAGCTTCCCGACTACAGGGATATATGGCTACACCTTC.

The table lists this clone with a few counts. The CDR3 bases are TGTGCCAGCAGCTTATGGGACAGGGGGCGTGGCGGCTACACCTTC. Encoded protein: CASSLWDRGRGGYTF. The V and J genes are TRBV7-8 and TRBJ1-2, with 12 bases identical to TRBD1. The CDR3 is 15 amino acids. J lost 8 bases, V lost 2 bases, and 6 bases had no gene match. The V gene's germline CDR1 is SGHVS and CDR2 FQNEAQ. The full variable domain, completed using reference TRBV7-8 and TRBJ1-2, is GAGVSQSPRYKVAKRGQDVALRCDPISGHVSLFWYQQALGQGPEFLTYFQNEAQLDKSGLPSDRFFAERPEGSVSTLKIQRTQQEDSAVYLCASSLWDRGRGGYTFGSGTRLTVV.

V usage is TRBV18 and J usage is TRBJ1-6; TRBD1 is a possible D gene (5 bases). The CDR3 extends over 13 amino acids. The ends were cut back, 5 bases at V and 10 bases at J, with 12 bases in the middle. Germline V CDR1 and CDR2: KGHSH, LQKENI. The CDR3 reads CASSMAGQSPLHF. The CDR3 DNA reads as TGTGCCAGCTCAATGGCAGGGCAATCACCCCTCCACTTT.

A few counts support this clone. The rearrangement links TRBV6-1 to TRBJ1-5, with D unclear. Trimming removed 2 bases from V and 11 bases from J, with 7 bases in between. CDR1 is MNHNS and CDR2 is SASEGT in the germline V gene. The CDR3 totals 11 residues. For the CDR3, the DNA is TGTGCCAGCAGTGAACCGGCGGCCCAGCATTTT. Translated: CASSEPAAQHF.

V usage is TRBV12-3 or TRBV12-4 and J usage is TRBJ1-4; 9 nucleotides agree with TRBD1. Losses at the gene ends were 4 bases for V and 10 bases for J; bases not matched to a gene: 1. The CDR3 consists of 12 residues. In nucleotides, the CDR3 is TGTGCCAGCAGTTCGGGACAGGGAAAACTGTTTTTT. This sequence encodes CASSSGQGKLFF.

This clone has just a few counts. The CDR3 DNA sequence: TGCGCCAGCAGCCAAGCTCTTTCCAGCGGCAATCAGCCCCAGCATTTT. Translated: CASSQALSSGNQPQHF. The chain employs TRBV4-3 and TRBJ1-5; D not certain. The length of the CDR3 is 16 residues. From germline, CDR1 is LGHNA and CDR2 YSLEER. The germline V and J ends were trimmed by 1 base and 2 bases, with 12 bases remaining between them.

The V gene is TRBV6-1, the J gene TRBJ2-1; D perhaps matches TRBD2 (7 bases). Trimming cost V 4 bases and J 8 bases, with 24 bases left between them. Germline CDR1 reads MNHNS; CDR2 reads SASEGT. The CDR3 extends over 17 amino acids. CDR3 nucleotide sequence: TGTGCCAGCAGTGCCTTTGCGGGGGCCATCACGGACGATGAGCAGTTCTTC. Translating gives CASSAFAGAITDDEQFF.

The chain combines TRBV10-1 with TRBJ1-2; TRBD1 might be the D (5 bases). The CDR3 is 12 amino acids. V lost 6 bases, J lost 8 bases, and 13 bases lay in between. Germline V lookup: CDR1 WNHNN, CDR2 SYGVQD (reference sequence). The CDR3 coding sequence is TGCGCCAGCAGCGGGGGTTCGGAAGGCTACACCTTC. It translates to CASSGGSEGYTF.

V is TRBV24-1 and J is TRBJ1-1; possibly TRBD1 for D (5 bases). This CDR3 spans 14 amino acids. The germline CDR1 and CDR2 sequences are KGHDR and SFDVKD. V shed 8 bases and J shed 0 bases, with 12 bases lying between them. The CDR3 sequence: CATNTGGMNTEAFF. The CDR3 bases are TGTGCCACCAATACCGGGGGAATGAACACTGAAGCTTTCTTT.